This T cell receptor (beta chain) derives from a study of blood T cell repertoires in COVID-19. From germline, CDR1 is MNHEY and CDR2 SMNVEV (reference sequence). The J segment lost 7 bases and the V segment lost 6 bases, leaving 6 bases of the junction unmatched. CDR3 length: 13 residues. The table came from immunoSEQ multiplex PCR; TCRdb's copy has only in-frame clones and leaves some out. The sample has 210,000 or so clones; 65% to 90% are singletons. V and J are TRBV27 and TRBJ2-3; 8 bases are a match to TRBD1. The source is a man aged 50-59 years with COVID-19, enrolled during active disease. Sequences were obtained from peripheral blood. DNA for the CDR3: TGTGCCAGCAGGTCCACAGGGGGAAATACGCAGTATTTT. Amino acid sequence: CASRSTGGNTQYF.